The source of this T cell receptor (beta chain) is a study of CD8 T cells in ankylosing spondylitis. TCRdb ran MiXCR on the 5' RACE reads and lists one entry per CDR3 protein. The table shows some 200,000 distinct CDR3 sequences, with around 24% occurring only once. This clonotype came up a few times. The sequencing sample was made of blood, either unsorted or a sorted T cell fraction (not recorded which). The receptor was isolated from a male donor with ankylosing spondylitis or in good health (not recorded which).

CDR3 coding DNA: TGTGCCAGCAGCTTGGGGGGAGGCAGGCATCAGCCCCAGCATTTT. Its translation is CASSLGGGRHQPQHF. This rearrangement joins TRBV5-5 to TRBJ1-5; no firm D call. The CDR3 is 15 amino acids. Germline lookup yields CDR1 SGHKS and CDR2 YYEKEE (reference sequence). V shed 0 bases and J shed 5 bases, with 12 bases lying between them.